Sequencing of this T cell receptor (beta chain) was carried out in a study of spatial heterogeneity in lung cancer. This clonotype was seen only a few times. Its matching antigen is unknown. Every molecule of TCR cDNA had its own unique molecular identifier. Each CDR3 protein is one row after TCRdb ran MiXCR on the 5' RACE reads. The sample carries roughly 91,000 distinct CDR3 sequences, about 20% recorded once. The CDR3 length is 13 residues. The ends were cut back, 5 bases at V and 7 bases at J, with 9 bases in the middle. Germline assignment: CDR1 SGHAT and CDR2 FQNNGV. The study, taken as a whole, reports: TCRs found ubiquitously expanded in tumor appeared in blood more at resection than at follow-up.

Time point given: sample taken at primary tumor resection. Unsorted tumor, nontumor lung tissue or cryopreserved PBMC supplied the whole RNA. The sequence was obtained from a male donor with early-stage non-small cell lung cancer. V usage is TRBV11-2 and J usage is TRBJ1-6, with no clear D. Sequenced here: PBMCs, sampled at surgery. The CDR3 loop is CASSPDQNSPLHF. In DNA, the CDR3 is TGTGCCAGCAGCCCGGACCAAAATTCACCCCTCCACTTT.